Following are 27 T cell receptor beta chains from one sample sequenced in a study of cytomegalovirus exposure and HLA in healthy donors. Here immunoSEQ multiplex PCR was the method, and the copy in TCRdb shows in-frame clones only, minus some. Of some 100,000 clones listed, 88% were seen once; the top ten hold 1.5% to 2%. The sequenced material came from PBMCs. These receptors were collected from a man between 18 and 29 years old in good health and CMV-seronegative.

The chain links TRBV5-5 to TRBJ2-2, with 9 bases that match TRBD1. Per the germline V gene, CDR1 is SGHKS and CDR2 is YYEKEE (reference sequence). The J segment lost 3 bases and the V segment lost 4 bases, leaving 1 base of the junction unmatched. The CDR3 totals 14 residues. The CDR3 nucleotides are TGTGCCAGCAGCCGGGACAGGGACACCGGGGAGCTGTTTTTT. Its protein is CASSRDRDTGELFF.

The chain employs TRBV2 and TRBJ2-1; 9 bases fit TRBD1. V was pared by 3 bases and J by 7 bases, with 10 bases of the junction left unmatched. The CDR3 runs 16 residues. Germline CDR1 and CDR2: SNHLY and FYNNEI. CDR3 amino acids: CASSDRGTGYQNEQFF. The CDR3 nucleotides are TGTGCCAGCAGTGATAGGGGGACAGGGTATCAGAATGAGCAGTTCTTC.

The V gene is TRBV27, the J gene TRBJ1-4, with TRBD1 identical over 7 bases. This CDR3 contains 13 residues. CDR1 is MNHEY, CDR2 SMNVEV, per germline (reference sequence). V lost 7 bases to trimming and J lost 4 bases; unmatched junction nucleotides: 3. The CDR3 DNA reads TGTGCCAGCAAGACAGGGATTAATGAAAAACTGTTTTTT. This codes for CASKTGINEKLFF. The full variable domain, with the rest looked up from reference TRBV27 and TRBJ1-4, is EAQVTQNPRYLITVTGKKLTVTCSQNMNHEYMSWYRQDPGLGLRQIYYSMNVEVTDKGDVPEGYKVSRKEKRNFPLILESPSPNQTSLYFCASKTGINEKLFFGSGTQLSVL.

The chain combines TRBV6-4 with TRBJ2-7; D remains unclear. V lost 6 bases, J lost 5 bases, and 17 bases lay in between. The CDR3 sequence is 14 residues long. CDR1 is MRHNA and CDR2 is SNTAGT in the germline V gene. DNA of the CDR3: TGTGCCAGCAGGCACATCCTAGAGATCCACGAGCAGTACTTC. Encoded protein: CASRHILEIHEQYF.

The chain couples TRBV28 to TRBJ2-1; TRBD2 agrees at 7 bases. The V and J ends lost 5 bases and 1 base, in that order; junction bases with no gene match: 17. The CDR3 loop spans 19 amino acids. Germline loops: CDR1 MDHEN, CDR2 SYDVKM. The CDR3, as DNA: TGTGCCAGCAGTCTACCTCAAGCGGGACCAGAGAGGTCCTACAATGAGCAGTTCTTC. Protein product: CASSLPQAGPERSYNEQFF.

The chain carries TRBV5-1 and TRBJ2-3, with D hard to call. The CDR3 is made up of 11 amino acids. The germline V gene encodes CDR1 SGHRS and CDR2 YFSETQ. V shed 6 bases and J shed 6 bases, with 8 bases lying between them. CDR3 bases: TGCGCCAGCACACGGTCCGATACGCAGTATTTT. Its protein is CASTRSDTQYF.

The rearrangement uses TRBV7-2 and TRBJ2-3; possible D gene TRBD1, 6 bases. V was cut by 4 bases and J by 2 bases, with 10 bases left in between. Germline V gene sequence: CDR1 SGHTA, CDR2 FQGNSA. The CDR3 sequence is 14 residues long. In nucleotides, the CDR3 is TGTGCCAGCAGCTCGGACAGAACCACAGATACGCAGTATTTT. Its translation: CASSSDRTTDTQYF.

The chain couples TRBV7-2 to TRBJ1-5, with D possibly being TRBD1 (5 bases). Germline-derived CDR1 and CDR2 are SGHTA and FQGNSA. The V and J ends lost 1 base and 1 base respectively, with 8 bases between them. This CDR3 has 15 residues. Here the CDR3 reads CASSLDRSSNQPQHF. The CDR3 DNA follows: TGTGCCAGCAGCTTAGACAGGTCGAGCAATCAGCCCCAGCATTTT. The variable domain in full, completed from reference TRBV7-2 and TRBJ1-5, reads GAGVSQSPSNKVTEKGKDVELRCDPISGHTALYWYRQSLGQGLEFLIYFQGNSAPDKSGLPSDRFSAERTGGSVSTLTIQRTQQEDSAVYLCASSLDRSSNQPQHFGDGTRLSIL.

This chain joins TRBV18 and TRBJ2-7; D gene uncertain. The V end lost 3 bases, the J end lost 3 bases, and 6 bases lay between the germline ends. CDR1 is KGHSH, CDR2 LQKENI, per germline. The CDR3 extends over 12 amino acids. CDR3 DNA sequence: TGTGCCAGCTCACCCTCGTTCTACGAGCAGTACTTC. The encoded protein is CASSPSFYEQYF.

J is TRBJ2-7 and V is TRBV27, with 7 bases identical to TRBD1. CDR3 size: 15 residues. With 5 bases clipped from V and 0 bases from J, the junction kept 7 bases outside the gene matches. Germline CDR1 reads MNHEY; CDR2 reads SMNVEV (reference sequence). The CDR3, as DNA: TGTGCCAGCAGTCGCCAGGGGGTGAGCTCCTACGAGCAGTACTTC. Translated: CASSRQGVSSYEQYF.

This chain joins TRBV4-3 and TRBJ2-7; TRBD2 is a possible D gene (5 bases). The germline V and J ends were trimmed by 0 bases and 1 base, with 10 bases remaining between them. The CDR3 sequence is 15 residues long. CDR1 and CDR2 (germline): LGHNA, YSLEER. The CDR3 here is CASSQDPGNSYEQYF. Here the CDR3 DNA reads TGCGCCAGCAGCCAAGATCCGGGGAATTCCTACGAGCAGTACTTC.

The chain carries TRBV9 and TRBJ1-2; possibly TRBD1 for D (6 bases). CDR3 length: 13 residues. Trimming shortened V by 5 bases and J by 8 bases, and 16 bases separated the two germline ends. Germline V gene data show CDR1 as SGDLS and CDR2 as YYNGEE. This CDR3 reads CASRGPQGPGYTF. The DNA for the CDR3 is TGTGCCAGCAGAGGACCACAGGGACCCGGCTACACCTTC.

The rearrangement joins TRBV30 to TRBJ2-5; weak D call: TRBD2 (5 bases). Trimming took off 5 bases at V and 9 bases at J, with 22 bases between the two ends. Germline V gives CDR1 GTSNPN, CDR2 SVGIG (reference sequence). The CDR3 totals 14 residues. This chain's CDR3 is CAWGRALNYRAQYF. In nucleotides, the CDR3 is TGTGCCTGGGGGCGGGCGCTTAATTATCGGGCCCAGTACTTC.

This clone was found a few times. This chain connects TRBV5-1 to TRBJ1-2; D not certain. The V end was cut by 5 bases, the J end by 2 bases, with 22 bases between. This CDR3 region has 17 residues. From germline, CDR1 is SGHRS and CDR2 YFSETQ. CDR3 nucleotides: TGCGCCAGCAGTGTATTCAGGTCCTCGCCTGAGAACTATGGCTACACCTTC. This gives the protein CASSVFRSSPENYGYTF.

The rearrangement joins TRBV7-2 to TRBJ2-5, with D perhaps TRBD2 (7 bases). Trimming cost V 2 bases and J 5 bases, with 15 bases left between them. This CDR3 has 15 amino acids. Per germline, CDR1 SGHTA and CDR2 FQGNSA. Here the CDR3 DNA reads TGTGCCAGCAGCTTATCTGGGGGGGCGGGTGAGACCCAGTACTTC. Protein product: CASSLSGGAGETQYF.

The chain is built from TRBV5-1 and TRBJ2-3; 8 nucleotides agree with TRBD2. The J segment lost 3 bases and the V segment lost 0 bases, leaving 9 bases of the junction unmatched. The CDR3 is 17 residues long. Germline CDR1 reads SGHRS; CDR2 reads YFSETQ. CDR3: CASSLGLAAGGTDTQYF. The DNA for the CDR3 is TGCGCCAGCAGCTTGGGATTAGCGGCGGGAGGTACAGATACGCAGTATTTT.

This clone occurred once. The chain uses TRBV5-1 and TRBJ2-6; D not certain. The CDR3 spans 15 residues. The germline V gene encodes CDR1 SGHRS and CDR2 YFSETQ. With 0 bases removed from V and 0 bases from J, the gap between germline ends came to 4 bases. The CDR3 reads CASSLDNSGANVLTF. CDR3 sequence (DNA): TGCGCCAGCAGCTTGGATAACTCTGGGGCCAACGTCCTGACTTTC.

The chain uses TRBV27 and TRBJ1-5; TRBD1 matches 7 bases. This CDR3 has 15 amino acids. V lost 2 bases and J lost 2; bases outside the gene matches: 3. Germline values: CDR1 MNHEY, CDR2 SMNVEV (reference sequence). CDR3 coding DNA: TGTGCCAGCAGTTTAATAACAGGGGGCAATCAGCCCCAGCATTTT. Encoded protein: CASSLITGGNQPQHF.

The CDR3 DNA is TGCGCCAGCAGCCCGTCACACGCTGGGACAGACACTGAAGCTTTCTTT. Translating it yields CASSPSHAGTDTEAFF. J is TRBJ1-1 and V is TRBV4-1; 7 nucleotides agree with TRBD1. This CDR3 has 16 amino acids. Germline assignment: CDR1 MGHRA and CDR2 YSYEKL. The V gene end was trimmed by 4 bases and the J gene end by 3 bases; junction bases not matched to a gene: 11.

CDR3 coding DNA: TGCGCCAGCAGCTCCCACTCTGGAAACACCATATATTTT. This gives the protein CASSSHSGNTIYF. The chain carries TRBV5-1 and TRBJ1-3; D is unclear. CDR1 is SGHRS, CDR2 YFSETQ, per germline. The CDR3 has 13 residues. The germline V and J ends were trimmed by 3 bases and 0 bases, with 4 bases remaining between them.

The rearrangement links TRBV11-2 to TRBJ2-1; 11 nucleotides line up with TRBD1. The V gene end was trimmed by 5 bases and the J gene end by 5 bases; junction bases not matched to a gene: 8. The germline CDR1 and CDR2 sequences are SGHAT and FQNNGV. This CDR3 is 16 amino acids long. The CDR3 bases are TGTGCCAGCAGCCGGCCGGGACAGGGGGTGAACAATGAGCAGTTCTTC. This sequence encodes CASSRPGQGVNNEQFF.

This CDR3 reads CASSQVMESGNSPLHF. DNA of the CDR3: TGCGCCAGCAGCCAAGTCATGGAGTCGGGTAATTCACCCCTCCACTTT. The chain recombines TRBV4-1 with TRBJ1-6; D ambiguous. CDR3 length: 16 amino acids. The germline CDR1 and CDR2 sequences are MGHRA and YSYEKL. Deletions cut 1 base from V and 6 bases from J, with 13 bases between.

The chain carries TRBV6-6 and TRBJ2-5, with 12 bases matching TRBD2. CDR1 is MNHNY, CDR2 SVGAGI, per germline (reference sequence). J lost 2 bases, V lost 0 bases, and 1 base had no gene match. The CDR3 sequence is 16 residues long. The CDR3 spells CASSYSLAGGQETQYF. The CDR3 bases are TGTGCCAGCAGTTACTCACTAGCGGGGGGTCAAGAGACCCAGTACTTC.

The rearrangement uses TRBV7-2 and TRBJ2-1; 8 positions agree with TRBD2. This CDR3 has 16 residues. Unmatched junction bases numbered 3, after V lost 0 bases and J lost 2 bases. In germline, CDR1 is SGHTA, CDR2 FQGNSA. The CDR3 nucleotides read TGTGCCAGCAGCTTAGCAGCGGGGGCCACCTACAATGAGCAGTTCTTC. Protein sequence: CASSLAAGATYNEQFF. The variable domain in full, with the rest retrieved from reference TRBV7-2 and TRBJ2-1, is GAGVSQSPSNKVTEKGKDVELRCDPISGHTALYWYRQSLGQGLEFLIYFQGNSAPDKSGLPSDRFSAERTGGSVSTLTIQRTQQEDSAVYLCASSLAAGATYNEQFFGPGTRLTVL.

This chain joins TRBV6-1 and TRBJ2-1; 14 bases match TRBD2. J lost 14 bases, V lost 7 bases, and 10 bases had no gene match. CDR3 length: 14 amino acids. Germline V lookup: CDR1 MNHNS, CDR2 SASEGT. The CDR3: CASIMLGLAGDKFF. For the CDR3, the DNA is TGTGCCAGCATCATGCTGGGACTAGCGGGAGATAAGTTCTTC.

The chain is built from TRBV4-3 and TRBJ1-1; D may be TRBD1 (5 bases). The germline V gene has CDR1 LGHNA and CDR2 YSLEER. This CDR3 is built from 14 residues. V shed 4 bases and J shed 3 bases, with 12 bases lying between them. The DNA of the CDR3 is TGCGCCAGCAGCCGGAGAGGGGAGGACACTGAAGCTTTCTTT. This sequence encodes CASSRRGEDTEAFF.

This clone occurred once. V is TRBV29-1 and J is TRBJ2-5, with TRBD2 identical over 10 bases. V was clipped by 5 bases and J by 2 bases; unmatched bases: 14. This CDR3 is 17 amino acids long. Per germline, CDR1 SQVTM and CDR2 ANQGSEA. CDR3 in amino acids: CSVWGFHSGRGQETQYF. The CDR3 coding sequence is TGCAGCGTTTGGGGATTTCACAGCGGGAGGGGTCAAGAGACCCAGTACTTC.